The entry that follows covers one T cell receptor beta chain sequence. The data stem from a study of technical replicates of blood from several donors. Germline V gene lookup returns CDR1 SGHTA and CDR2 FQGNSA. The CDR3 contains 21 residues. V shed 0 bases, J shed 5 bases, and the junction held 15 bases outside the gene matches. The method was immunoSEQ multiplex PCR; TCRdb's version includes in-frame clones alone and lacks a portion of them. Among fewer than 85,000 clones listed, approximately 94% were seen once. The sequence was collected from a human donor in good health. Input material: T cells isolated from PBMCs. The chain links TRBV7-2 to TRBJ2-3; TRBD2 aligns across 15 bases. In DNA form, the CDR3 reads TGTGCCAGCAGCTTAGCGGTGGGACTAGCGGGAGGAGGAGTGTACGAAGATACGCAGTATTTT. Its protein is CASSLAVGLAGGGVYEDTQYF.